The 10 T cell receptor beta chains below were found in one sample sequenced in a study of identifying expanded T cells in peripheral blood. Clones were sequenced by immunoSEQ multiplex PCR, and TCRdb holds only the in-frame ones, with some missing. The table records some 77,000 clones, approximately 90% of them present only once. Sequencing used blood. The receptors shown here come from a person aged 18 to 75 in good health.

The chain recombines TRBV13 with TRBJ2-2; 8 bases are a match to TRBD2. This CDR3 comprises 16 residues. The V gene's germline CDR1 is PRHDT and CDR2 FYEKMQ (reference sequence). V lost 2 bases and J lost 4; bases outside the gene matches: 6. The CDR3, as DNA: TGTGCCAGCAGCTTATCTTCCGGGGGGGCCACCGGGGAGCTGTTTTTT. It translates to CASSLSSGGATGELFF. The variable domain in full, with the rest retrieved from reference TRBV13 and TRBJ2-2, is AAGVIQSPRHLIKEKRETATLKCYPIPRHDTVYWYQQGPGQDPQFLISFYEKMQSDKGSIPDRFSAQQFSDYHSELNMSSLELGDSALYFCASSLSSGGATGELFFGEGSRLTVL.

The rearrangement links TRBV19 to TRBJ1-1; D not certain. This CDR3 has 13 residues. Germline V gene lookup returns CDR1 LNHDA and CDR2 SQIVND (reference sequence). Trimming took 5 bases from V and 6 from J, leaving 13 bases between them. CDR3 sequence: CASSLPQSAEAFF. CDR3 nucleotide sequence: TGTGCCAGTAGTTTGCCACAGAGCGCTGAAGCTTTCTTT.

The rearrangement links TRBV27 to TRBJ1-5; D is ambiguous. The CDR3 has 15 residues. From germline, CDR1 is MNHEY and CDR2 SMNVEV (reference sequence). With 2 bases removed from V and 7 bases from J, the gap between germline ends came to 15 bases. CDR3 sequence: CASSLERVMRQPQHF. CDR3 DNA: TGTGCCAGCAGTTTAGAGAGGGTCATGAGACAGCCCCAGCATTTT.

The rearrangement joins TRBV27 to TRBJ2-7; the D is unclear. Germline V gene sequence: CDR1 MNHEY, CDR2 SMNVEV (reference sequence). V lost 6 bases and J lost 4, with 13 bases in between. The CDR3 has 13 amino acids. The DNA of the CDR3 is TGTGCCAGCAGGCCTAGGACCACGTACGAGCAGTACTTC. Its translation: CASRPRTTYEQYF.

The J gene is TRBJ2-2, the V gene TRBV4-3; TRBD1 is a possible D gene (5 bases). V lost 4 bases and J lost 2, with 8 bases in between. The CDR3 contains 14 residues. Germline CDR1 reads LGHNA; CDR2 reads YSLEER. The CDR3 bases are TGCGCCAGCAGCCGACAGTTCAACACCGGGGAGCTGTTTTTT. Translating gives CASSRQFNTGELFF.

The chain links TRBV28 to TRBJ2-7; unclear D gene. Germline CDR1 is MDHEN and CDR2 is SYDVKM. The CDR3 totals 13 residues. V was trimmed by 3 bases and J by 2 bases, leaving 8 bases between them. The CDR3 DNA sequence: TGTGCCAGCAGTTTCCTAGGTCCCTACGAGCAGTACTTC. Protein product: CASSFLGPYEQYF.

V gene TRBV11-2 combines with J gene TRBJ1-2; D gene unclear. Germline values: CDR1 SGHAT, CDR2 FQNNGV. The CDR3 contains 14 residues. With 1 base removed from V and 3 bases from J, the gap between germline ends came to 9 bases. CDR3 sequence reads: CASSLVSGDYGYTF. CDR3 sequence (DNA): TGTGCCAGCAGCTTAGTCTCTGGGGACTATGGCTACACCTTC.

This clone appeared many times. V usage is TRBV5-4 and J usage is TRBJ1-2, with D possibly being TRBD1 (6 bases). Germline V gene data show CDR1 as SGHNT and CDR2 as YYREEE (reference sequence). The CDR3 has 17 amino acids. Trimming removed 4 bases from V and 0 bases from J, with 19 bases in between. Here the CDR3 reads CASSPPRGKLANYGYTF. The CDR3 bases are TGTGCCAGCAGCCCCCCGAGGGGGAAGTTAGCTAACTATGGCTACACCTTC.

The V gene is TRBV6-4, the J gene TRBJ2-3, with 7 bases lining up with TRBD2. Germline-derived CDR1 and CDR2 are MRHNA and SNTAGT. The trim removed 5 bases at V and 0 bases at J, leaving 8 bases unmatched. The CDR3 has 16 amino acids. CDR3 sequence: CASSRSGDLSTDTQYF. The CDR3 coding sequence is TGTGCCAGCAGTAGGAGCGGGGATCTTAGCACAGATACGCAGTATTTT.

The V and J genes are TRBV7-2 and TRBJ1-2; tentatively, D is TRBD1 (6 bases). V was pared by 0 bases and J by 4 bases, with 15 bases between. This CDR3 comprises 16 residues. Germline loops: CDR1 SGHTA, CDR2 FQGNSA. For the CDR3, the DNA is TGTGCCAGCAGCTTAGCGCGTGGGGGGCGCGGCTATGGCTACACCTTC. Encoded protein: CASSLARGGRGYGYTF.